Below are 17 T cell receptor beta chains sequenced from a single sample in a study of blood T cell repertoires in COVID-19. Data came from immunoSEQ multiplex PCR; TCRdb stores just in-frame clones and leaves some out. The sample includes about 180,000 clones, over 80% of them seen just once. Material for sequencing was peripheral blood. The receptors stem from a woman between 55 and 75 years old with acute or convalescent COVID-19.

The chain employs TRBV4-3 and TRBJ2-7; 11 bases line up with TRBD2. Germline values: CDR1 LGHNA, CDR2 YSLEER. There are 15 residues in the CDR3. The V and J ends lost 1 base and 5 bases, in that order; junction bases with no gene match: 4. The CDR3 here is CASSQVSGGVDEQYF. For the CDR3, the DNA is TGCGCCAGCAGCCAAGTTAGCGGGGGGGTCGACGAGCAGTACTTC.

This clone has a handful of counts. V gene TRBV5-8 combines with J gene TRBJ1-2; D is perhaps TRBD1 (6 bases). Trimming took 0 bases from V and 4 from J, leaving 13 bases between them. The CDR3 loop spans 15 amino acids. Germline V gives CDR1 SGHTS, CDR2 YDEGEE. CDR3 residues: CASSLGPDSPYGYTF. The CDR3 nucleotides are TGTGCCAGCAGCTTGGGGCCGGACAGCCCCTATGGCTACACCTTC.

This clone has just one count. The V gene is TRBV6-5, the J gene TRBJ2-7, with TRBD1 as a possible D gene (5 bases). V lost 0 bases and J lost 7, with 13 bases in between. CDR1 MNHEY and CDR2 SVGAGI come from the germline V gene. The CDR3 runs 14 residues. CDR3 residues: CASSYSQGIGEQYF. CDR3 DNA: TGTGCCAGCAGTTACTCTCAGGGAATTGGGGAGCAGTACTTC.

The V gene is TRBV2, the J gene TRBJ1-5; 11 nucleotides match TRBD1. The germline gives CDR1 SNHLY, CDR2 FYNNEI. V was pared by 6 bases and J by 2 bases, with 12 bases of the junction left unmatched. The CDR3 runs to 18 residues. The CDR3 reads CASRTGTGGSVGNQPQHF. DNA of the CDR3: TGTGCCAGCAGAACCGGGACAGGGGGTAGCGTGGGCAATCAGCCCCAGCATTTT.

The rearrangement links TRBV28 to TRBJ1-5; tentative D call: TRBD1 (6 bases). CDR1 MDHEN and CDR2 SYDVKM come from the germline V gene. Trimming shortened V by 3 bases and J by 2 bases, and 8 bases separated the two germline ends. This CDR3 spans 14 amino acids. The CDR3 bases are TGTGCCAGCAGTTTGCGACAGGGCAATCAGCCCCAGCATTTT. This translates into CASSLRQGNQPQHF.

V gene TRBV30 combines with J gene TRBJ1-6; 10 nucleotides agree with TRBD1. Germline V gene data show CDR1 as GTSNPN and CDR2 as SVGIG (reference sequence). The CDR3 contains 14 residues. V trimming: 4 bases; J trimming: 7 bases; junction bases outside the gene matches: 4. The CDR3 DNA is TGTGCCTGGACCAGGGACAGGGGCAATTCACCCCTCCACTTT. It specifies CAWTRDRGNSPLHF.

This clone was seen once. This chain joins TRBV18 and TRBJ2-5, with TRBD1 matching 8 bases. This CDR3 comprises 15 residues. Trimming removed 1 base from V and 2 bases from J; junction bases left unmatched: 3. The V gene's germline CDR1 is KGHSH and CDR2 LQKENI. The CDR3 region is CASSPRQGAQETQYF. CDR3 DNA: TGTGCCAGCTCACCACGGCAGGGGGCTCAAGAGACCCAGTACTTC.

In this sample, this clone turned up once. The chain has TRBV29-1 and TRBJ1-4, with 7 positions matching TRBD1. CDR1 is SQVTM, CDR2 ANQGSEA, per germline. Germline trimming cut 6 bases from V and 0 bases from J; bases unmatched to any gene: 10. The CDR3 covers 16 residues. CDR3 in amino acids: CSVKQGSSATNEKLFF. As DNA, the CDR3 is TGCAGCGTGAAACAGGGGAGCAGTGCAACTAATGAAAAACTGTTTTTT.

This rearrangement joins TRBV27 to TRBJ1-5; 10 bases line up with TRBD1. The CDR3 contains 18 residues. V dropped 7 bases and J dropped 4; count of bases not matched to a gene: 16. Germline-derived CDR1 and CDR2 are MNHEY and SMNVEV (reference sequence). The DNA of the CDR3 is TGTGCCAGCACCTGGCGGGGACAGGGGCCCCAGCAGAATCAGCCCCAGCATTTT. Translation gives CASTWRGQGPQQNQPQHF.

CDR3: CASSQQVPTGELFF. The DNA for the CDR3 is TGCGCCAGCAGCCAACAGGTCCCCACCGGGGAGCTGTTTTTT. The chain joins TRBV4-3 to TRBJ2-2; unclear D gene. Germline values: CDR1 LGHNA, CDR2 YSLEER. V shed 2 bases and J shed 4 bases, with 8 bases lying between them. The CDR3 totals 14 residues.

This clone was seen once. The J gene is TRBJ2-2, the V gene TRBV6-5; weak D call: TRBD2 (5 bases). The germline gives CDR1 MNHEY, CDR2 SVGAGI. Deletions cut 1 base from V and 5 bases from J, with 14 bases between. The CDR3 sequence is 16 residues long. The CDR3 DNA reads as TGTGCCAGCAGTTACTGGGATTTACTAGTAACCGGGGAGCTGTTTTTT. Encoded protein: CASSYWDLLVTGELFF.

Written as DNA, the CDR3 is TGTGCCAGCAGCGTAGATGCAGGGCAGGGAAAACTGTTTTTT. It codes for CASSVDAGQGKLFF. The rearrangement links TRBV9 to TRBJ1-4, with TRBD1 as a possible D gene (5 bases). Looked up from germline, CDR1 is SGDLS and CDR2 is YYNGEE. CDR3 length: 14 amino acids. Trimming took off 0 bases at V and 10 bases at J, with 13 bases between the two ends.

This sequence joins TRBV7-3 and TRBJ2-3, with 11 positions matching TRBD2. This CDR3 is 16 amino acids long. Germline V lookup: CDR1 SGHTA, CDR2 FQGTGA. V dropped 1 base and J dropped 2; count of bases not matched to a gene: 2. The CDR3 spells CASSLNSGGDTDTQYF. DNA of the CDR3: TGTGCCAGCAGCTTAAATAGCGGGGGGGACACAGATACGCAGTATTTT.

In this sample, this clone turned up a few times. The V gene is TRBV10-3, the J gene TRBJ1-1; TRBD1 is a possible D gene (5 bases). Germline assignment: CDR1 ENHRY and CDR2 SYGVKD. Trimming removed 10 bases from V and 4 bases from J, with 13 bases in between. The CDR3 length is 12 residues. CDR3 protein: CATWGGFTEAFF. CDR3 coding DNA: TGTGCCACCTGGGGGGGGTTCACTGAAGCTTTCTTT.

The V gene is TRBV7-6, the J gene TRBJ2-7; D might be TRBD2 (7 bases). Trimming took 5 bases from V and 3 from J, leaving 17 bases between them. The CDR3 loop spans 15 amino acids. Germline V CDR1 and CDR2: SGHVS, FNYEAQ. This chain's CDR3 is CASSLGGGGDYEQYF. CDR3 coding DNA: TGTGCCAGCAGCCTCGGAGGGGGGGGCGACTACGAGCAGTACTTC.

DNA of the CDR3: TGTGCCAGCAGCCACTCCCTACTAGTAGGAAAATACGAGCAGTACTTC. This translates into CASSHSLLVGKYEQYF. The chain carries TRBV16 and TRBJ2-7; D may be TRBD2 (5 bases). Trimming cost V 3 bases and J 4 bases, with 19 bases left between them. Germline V lookup: CDR1 KGHSY, CDR2 FQNENV. CDR3 length: 16 residues.

The chain employs TRBV29-1 and TRBJ2-7; possible D gene TRBD1, 6 bases. The CDR3 has 14 amino acids. V lost 6 bases and J lost 0, with 15 bases in between. In germline, CDR1 is SQVTM, CDR2 ANQGSEA. In DNA form, the CDR3 reads TGCAGCGTCAGATGGACAGCAAACTCCTACGAGCAGTACTTC. As protein: CSVRWTANSYEQYF.